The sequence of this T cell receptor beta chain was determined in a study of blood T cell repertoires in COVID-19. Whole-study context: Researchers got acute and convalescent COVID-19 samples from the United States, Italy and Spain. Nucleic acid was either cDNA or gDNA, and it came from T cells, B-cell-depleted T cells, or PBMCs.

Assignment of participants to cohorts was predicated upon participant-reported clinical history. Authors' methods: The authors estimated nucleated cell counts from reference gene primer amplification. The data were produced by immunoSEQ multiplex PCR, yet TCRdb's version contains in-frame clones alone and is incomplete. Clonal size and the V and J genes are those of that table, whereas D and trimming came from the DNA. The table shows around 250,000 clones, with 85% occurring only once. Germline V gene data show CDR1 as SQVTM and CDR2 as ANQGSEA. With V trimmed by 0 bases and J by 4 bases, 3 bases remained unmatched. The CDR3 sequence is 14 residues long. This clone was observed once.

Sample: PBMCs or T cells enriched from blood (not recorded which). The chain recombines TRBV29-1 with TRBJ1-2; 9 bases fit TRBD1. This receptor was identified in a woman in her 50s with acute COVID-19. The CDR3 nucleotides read TGCAGCGTTGAAGATGGGGACAGGGTCTATGGCTACACCTTC. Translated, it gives CSVEDGDRVYGYTF.